The source of this TCR beta chain is a study of T cells and copy number aberrations in small-cell lung cancer. Whole-study findings and limits: Adjacent lung showed higher T-cell richness and clonality than tumors; density difference nonsignificant.

Assay used: immunoSEQ multiplex PCR; TCRdb lists only in-frame clones, some missing. Of roughly 9,800 clones listed, 60% to 80% are singletons. Limited-stage small-cell lung cancer patients underwent surgery between about 2007 and 2021. Normal lung tissue came from at least 2 cm beyond the tumor margin and showed no malignant cells. Germline V gene data show CDR1 as DFQATT and CDR2 as SNEGSKA (reference sequence). Between the trimmed V and J ends, which lost 7 bases and 14 bases, there was a span of 15 bases. The CDR3 spans 10 residues. This clone was seen a handful of times. Its antigen is undetermined.

The sequence was collected from a man aged 60 to 75 with small cell lung cancer. Sequenced input: normal tissue next to the tumor. The chain uses TRBV20-1 and TRBJ2-1, with a possible D match to TRBD2 (6 bases). Here the CDR3 DNA reads TGCAGTGTTGGGACTCGGGAAAAGTTCTTC. Its protein product is CSVGTREKFF.